This T cell receptor (beta chain) was identified in a study of cytotoxic CD8 clonotypes in ibrutinib-treated CLL. The overall study: Outcomes included approximately 24 partial and 2 complete responses; after median 68 months, 14 stayed remitted and roughly twelve progressed. Response sampling occurred after a median 12 months of treatment (range 6 to 36).

This CDR3 has 14 residues. This clone was picked up a small number of times. What it binds is unknown. TCRdb's copy holds only in-frame clones and misses some; the assay was immunoSEQ multiplex PCR. This sample has some 100,000 clones, with 58% found just once. Study results and caveats: Clonality went higher at ibrutinib response and then dropped back toward baseline at progression.

The sample in question was PBMCs, obtained after 24 months of ibrutinib treatment. This chain joins TRBV21-1 and TRBJ1-2; the table calls TRBD1, which could not be checked here. TRBV21-1 has pseudogene status. The source is a human donor with chronic lymphocytic leukemia. CDR3 bases: TGTGCCAGCAGCAAAGTTGGCAGTTGCAATGGCTACACCTTC. This encodes CASSKVGSCNGYTF.